Listed below are T cell receptor beta chains from one sample, sequenced in a study of type 1 regulatory T cells. TCRdb itself ran the reads through MiXCR, one entry per CDR3 protein. Among some 21,000 distinct CDR3 sequences, over 40% were seen once, and the ten largest hold 4.8%. For these receptors, no antigen is known. The sample comprised cultured T cells, either the whole culture or a sorted T cell fraction (not recorded which). All receptors come from a human donor in good health. The CDR3 runs from the conserved cysteine through the conserved F or W. The order of the fields is V gene, D gene, clone size, J gene, CDR3 protein, CDR3 DNA. D genes are given only for firm matches. Size values are once, few and many counts, or a class for expanded clones, and some rows have none.

TRBV6-1	TRBD1	few	TRBJ1-2	CASSSWGQGGGYTF	TGTGCCAGCAGTTCCTGGGGACAGGGCGGAGGCTACACCTTC
TRBV6-6	-	many	TRBJ1-4	CASTRGGAGEKLFF	TGTGCCAGCACCCGGGGCGGCGCCGGTGAAAAACTGTTTTTT
TRBV4-1	TRBD2	-	TRBJ2-7	CASSRLGGGYEQYF	TGCGCCAGCAGCCGCCTGGGGGGGGGCTACGAGCAGTACTTC
TRBV6-5	-	-	TRBJ2-7	CASRADYEQYF	TGTGCCAGCAGGGCTGACTACGAGCAGTACTTC
TRBV2	-	many	TRBJ2-1	CASRSAGNEQFF	TGTGCCAGCAGGTCAGCCGGGAACGAGCAGTTCTTC
TRBV7-2	-	many	TRBJ2-7	CASSLQYEQYF	TGTGCCAGCAGCTTACAGTACGAGCAGTACTTC
TRBV3-1	TRBD2	-	TRBJ2-3	CASSLRAGLSTDTQYF	TGTGCCAGCAGCTTGCGAGCGGGGCTCAGCACAGATACGCAGTATTTT
TRBV5-1	-	-	TRBJ1-1	CASSGDGQPNTEAFF	TGCGCCAGCAGCGGGGATGGACAGCCGAACACTGAAGCTTTCTTT
TRBV6-1	-	-	TRBJ1-6	CASRRDGLTYSPLHF	TGTGCCAGCAGGAGGGACGGATTGACCTATTCACCCCTCCACTTT
TRBV7-9	TRBD1	few	TRBJ1-6	CASSVGQGPTYNSPLHF	TGTGCCAGCAGCGTGGGACAGGGCCCTACCTATAATTCACCCCTCCACTTT
TRBV6-2/TRBV6-3	-	-	TRBJ2-4	CASSYAGIQAKNIQYF	TGTGCCAGCAGTTACGCGGGAATCCAAGCCAAAAACATTCAGTACTTC
TRBV7-3	-	few	TRBJ1-1	CASSLGVFEAFF	TGTGCCAGCAGCCTCGGAGTCTTTGAAGCTTTCTTT
TRBV6-5	-	-	TRBJ2-7	CASMSSYEQYF	TGTGCCAGCATGTCCTCCTACGAGCAGTACTTC
TRBV6-6	-	many	TRBJ2-7	CASSYGGTAAYEQYF	TGTGCCAGCAGTTACGGCGGGACAGCCGCCTACGAGCAGTACTTC
TRBV5-4	-	few	TRBJ2-3	CASSFRSAGRTDTQYF	TGTGCCAGCAGCTTCCGCTCGGCGGGGCGTACAGATACGCAGTATTTT
TRBV3-1	TRBD1	-	TRBJ1-1	CASSQGDRGYTEAFF	TGTGCCAGCAGCCAAGGAGACAGGGGCTATACTGAAGCTTTCTTT
TRBV6-5	TRBD2	-	TRBJ2-3	CASSYLSGGAGTDTQYF	TGTGCCAGCAGTTACCTTAGCGGGGGGGCCGGCACAGATACGCAGTATTTT
TRBV5-4	-	-	TRBJ2-1	CASSIPGAKSSEQFF	TGTGCCAGCAGCATACCGGGAGCTAAGAGCAGTGAGCAGTTCTTC
TRBV6-6	TRBD1	medium-sized	TRBJ1-5	CASRTGYSNQPQHF	TGTGCCAGCCGGACAGGTTATAGCAATCAGCCCCAGCATTTT
TRBV6-5	-	-	TRBJ1-6	CASSPGRNSPLHF	TGTGCCAGCAGTCCGGGACGGAATTCACCCCTCCACTTT
TRBV9	-	few	TRBJ2-3	CASSVESTPSDTQYF	TGTGCCAGCAGCGTAGAAAGTACCCCATCAGATACGCAGTATTTT
TRBV5-6	TRBD1	few	TRBJ1-2	CASSSTGGVYGYTF	TGTGCCAGCAGCTCGACAGGGGGCGTCTATGGCTACACCTTC
TRBV5-1	-	medium-sized	TRBJ1-2	CASSLGLTSYGYTF	TGCGCCAGCAGCTTGGGCTTGACGTCGTATGGCTACACCTTC
TRBV5-1	TRBD2	-	TRBJ2-1	CASSLIAGGLREQFF	TGCGCCAGCAGCTTGATAGCGGGGGGCCTTCGTGAGCAGTTCTTC
TRBV20-1	TRBD2	-	TRBJ2-3	CSARDGETSIVTQYF	TGCAGTGCTAGAGATGGGGAGACTAGCATCGTTACGCAGTATTTT
TRBV6-1	TRBD1	-	TRBJ2-7	CASILSGTGPYEQYF	TGTGCCAGCATTCTCTCCGGGACAGGGCCCTACGAGCAGTACTTC
TRBV7-9	TRBD1	medium-sized	TRBJ1-2	CASSLIPTGAVGYTF	TGTGCCAGCAGCTTAATCCCCACAGGGGCGGTCGGCTACACCTTC
TRBV6-6	-	-	TRBJ1-1	CASSYGGRSEAFF	TGTGCCAGCAGTTACGGTGGGAGATCTGAAGCTTTCTTT
TRBV7-2	TRBD1	-	TRBJ2-4	CASSLAPTGGSNIQYF	TGTGCCAGCAGCTTAGCGCCAACAGGGGGCAGTAACATTCAGTACTTC